This T cell receptor beta chain was retrieved from a study of T cells in localized non-small cell lung cancer. Sequenced by immunoSEQ multiplex PCR; TCRdb stores in-frame clones only, minus some. The sample has tens of thousands of clones, around four fifths seen once; the top ten hold roughly 4.5%. V lost 5 bases and J 12 bases, leaving 17 bases between the germline ends. The CDR3 length is 14 residues. Germline V gene data show CDR1 as MDHEN and CDR2 as SYDVKM. The source is a woman aged 35-75 years with stage I lung adenocarcinoma. Sequences were derived from peripheral blood, sampled before any cancer treatment. The V call is TRBV28, the J call TRBJ1-6; a weak D match, TRBD1 (5 bases). The CDR3 loop reads CASSKVAGKRPLHF. CDR3 DNA: TGTGCCAGCAGTAAGGTCGCAGGGAAAAGACCCCTCCACTTT.